This entry describes one T cell receptor beta chain. CDR3 size: 16 residues. With 2 bases clipped from V and 3 bases from J, the junction kept 9 bases outside the gene matches. Per the germline V gene, CDR1 is MNHEY and CDR2 is SVGEGT. The source of the sample is a study of blood T cell repertoires in COVID-19. Overall study context: The United States, Italy and Spain supplied acute and convalescent COVID-19 samples. Sources were T cells, B-cell-depleted T cells, or PBMCs; the material itself was cDNA or gDNA.

Authors' data handling: Amplified reference gene primers provided the basis for estimating nucleated cell counts. The table came from immunoSEQ multiplex PCR; TCRdb's copy has only in-frame clones and leaves some out. V and J calls plus clone size are reproduced from that table; the DNA served to infer D and trimming. The table has 50,000 or so clones, roughly 82% seen once; the top ten hold 7% to 8.5%. Material: peripheral blood. The V and J genes are TRBV6-2 or TRBV6-3 and TRBJ2-5, with TRBD1 identical over 7 bases. The TCR was taken from a man aged 35-49 years with acute or convalescent COVID-19. CDR3 coding DNA: TGTGCCAGCAGTTACACTTTCCGGGACAGAAAAGAGACCCAGTACTTC. Protein product: CASSYTFRDRKETQYF.